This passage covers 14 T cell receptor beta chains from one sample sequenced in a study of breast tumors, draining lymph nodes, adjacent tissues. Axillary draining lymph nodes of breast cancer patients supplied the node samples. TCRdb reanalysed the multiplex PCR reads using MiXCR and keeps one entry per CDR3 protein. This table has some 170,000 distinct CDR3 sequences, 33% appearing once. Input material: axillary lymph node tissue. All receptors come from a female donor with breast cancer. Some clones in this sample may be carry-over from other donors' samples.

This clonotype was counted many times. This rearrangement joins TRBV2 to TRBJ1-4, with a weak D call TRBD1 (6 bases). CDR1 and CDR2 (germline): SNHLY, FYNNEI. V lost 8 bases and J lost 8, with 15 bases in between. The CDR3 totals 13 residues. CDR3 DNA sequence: TGTGCCAGCGCCACAGGGCCCGGGGAAAAACTGTTTTTT. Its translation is CASATGPGEKLFF.

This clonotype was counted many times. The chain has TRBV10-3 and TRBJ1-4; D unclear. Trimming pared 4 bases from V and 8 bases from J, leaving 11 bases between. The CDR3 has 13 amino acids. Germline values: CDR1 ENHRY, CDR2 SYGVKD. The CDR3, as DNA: TGTGCCATCAGTGCAAGGGTAGAAGAAAAACTGTTTTTT. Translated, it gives CAISARVEEKLFF.

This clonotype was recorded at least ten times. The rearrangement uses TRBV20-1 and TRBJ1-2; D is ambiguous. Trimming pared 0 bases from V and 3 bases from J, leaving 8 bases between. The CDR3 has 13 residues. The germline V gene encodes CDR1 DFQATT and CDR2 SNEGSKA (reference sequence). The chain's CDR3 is CSARDRVHYGYTF. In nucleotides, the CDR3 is TGCAGTGCTAGAGATCGGGTTCACTATGGCTACACCTTC.

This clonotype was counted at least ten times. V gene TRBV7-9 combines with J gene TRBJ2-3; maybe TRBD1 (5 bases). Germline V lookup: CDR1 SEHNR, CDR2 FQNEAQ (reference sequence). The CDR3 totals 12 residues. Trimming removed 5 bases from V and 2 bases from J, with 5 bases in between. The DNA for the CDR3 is TGTGCCAGCAGCGGGGCCACAGATACGCAGTATTTT. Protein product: CASSGATDTQYF.

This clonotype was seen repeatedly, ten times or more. The CDR3, as DNA: TGTGCCAGCAGCCCCCAGTCCCAGGCCAGCTATGGCTACACCTTC. This encodes CASSPQSQASYGYTF. The V gene is TRBV7-9, the J gene TRBJ1-2; D unresolved. V gave up 5 bases and J gave up 4 bases, with 17 bases separating them. Germline CDR1 is SEHNR and CDR2 is FQNEAQ (reference sequence). The CDR3 spans 15 residues.

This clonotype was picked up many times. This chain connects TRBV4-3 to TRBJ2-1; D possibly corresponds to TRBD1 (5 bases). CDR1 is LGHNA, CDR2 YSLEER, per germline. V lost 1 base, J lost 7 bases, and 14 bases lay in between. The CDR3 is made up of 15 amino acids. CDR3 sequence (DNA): TGCGCCAGCAGCCAAGGGACAAGTTACGGAAATGAGCAGTTCTTC. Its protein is CASSQGTSYGNEQFF.

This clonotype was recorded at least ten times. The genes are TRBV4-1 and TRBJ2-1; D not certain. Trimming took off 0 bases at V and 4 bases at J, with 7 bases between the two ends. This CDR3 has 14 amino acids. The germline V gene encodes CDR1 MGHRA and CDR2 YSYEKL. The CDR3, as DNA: TGCGCCAGCAGCCAAGAGAAAAGTTACAATGAGCAGTTCTTC. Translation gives CASSQEKSYNEQFF.

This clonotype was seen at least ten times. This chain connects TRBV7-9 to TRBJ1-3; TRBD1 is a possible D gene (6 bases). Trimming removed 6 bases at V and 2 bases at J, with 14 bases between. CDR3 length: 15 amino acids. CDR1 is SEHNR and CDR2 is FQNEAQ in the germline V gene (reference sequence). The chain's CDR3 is CASRTGAGPGNTIYF. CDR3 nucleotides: TGTGCCAGCAGGACAGGTGCGGGACCTGGAAACACCATATATTTT.

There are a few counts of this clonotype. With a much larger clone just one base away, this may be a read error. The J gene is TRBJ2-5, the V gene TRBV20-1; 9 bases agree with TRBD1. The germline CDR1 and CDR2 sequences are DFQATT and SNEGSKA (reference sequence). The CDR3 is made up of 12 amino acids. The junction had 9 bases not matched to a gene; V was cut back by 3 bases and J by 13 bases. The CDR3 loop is CSASNRGRAPYF. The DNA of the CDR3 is TGCAGTGCTAGTAACAGGGGGCGCGCCCCGTACTTC.

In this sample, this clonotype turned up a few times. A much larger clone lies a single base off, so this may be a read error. The CDR3: CASKQRVGAMEKLFF. The CDR3 DNA sequence: TGTGCCAGCAAGCAGCGCGTGGGGGCGATGGAAAAACTGTTTTTT. The chain has TRBV6-1 and TRBJ1-4; a weak D match, TRBD1 (6 bases). Per germline, CDR1 MNHNS and CDR2 SASEGT. Trimming took 7 bases from V and 8 from J, leaving 20 bases between them. The CDR3 loop spans 15 amino acids.

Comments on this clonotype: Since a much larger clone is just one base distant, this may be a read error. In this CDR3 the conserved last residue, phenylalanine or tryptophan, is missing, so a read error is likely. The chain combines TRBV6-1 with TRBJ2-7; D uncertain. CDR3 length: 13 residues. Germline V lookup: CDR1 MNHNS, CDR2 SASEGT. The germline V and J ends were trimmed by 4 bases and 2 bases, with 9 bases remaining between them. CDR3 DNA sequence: TGTGCCAGCAGTGTAAGCATACCCTACGAGCAGTACCTC. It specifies CASSVSIPYEQYL.

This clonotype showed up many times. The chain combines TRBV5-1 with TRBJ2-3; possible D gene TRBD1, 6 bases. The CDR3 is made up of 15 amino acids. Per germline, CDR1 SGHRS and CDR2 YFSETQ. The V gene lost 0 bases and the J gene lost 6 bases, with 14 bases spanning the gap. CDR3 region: CASSLEPYRVDTQYF. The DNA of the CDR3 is TGCGCCAGCAGCTTGGAACCCTACAGGGTTGATACGCAGTATTTT.

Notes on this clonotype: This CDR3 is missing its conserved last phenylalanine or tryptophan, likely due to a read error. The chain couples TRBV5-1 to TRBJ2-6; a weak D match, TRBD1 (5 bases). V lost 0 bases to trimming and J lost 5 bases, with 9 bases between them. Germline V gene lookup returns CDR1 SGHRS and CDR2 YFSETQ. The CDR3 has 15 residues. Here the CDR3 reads CASSLEQGRANVLTL. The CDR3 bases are TGCGCCAGCAGCTTGGAGCAGGGTAGGGCCAACGTCCTGACTCTA.

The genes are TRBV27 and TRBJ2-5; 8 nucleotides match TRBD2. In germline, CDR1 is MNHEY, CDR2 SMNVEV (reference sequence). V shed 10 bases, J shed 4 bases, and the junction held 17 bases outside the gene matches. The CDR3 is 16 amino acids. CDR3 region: CATSDWGSGNGETQYF. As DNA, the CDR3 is TGTGCCACCTCTGATTGGGGTAGCGGGAACGGAGAGACCCAGTACTTC.